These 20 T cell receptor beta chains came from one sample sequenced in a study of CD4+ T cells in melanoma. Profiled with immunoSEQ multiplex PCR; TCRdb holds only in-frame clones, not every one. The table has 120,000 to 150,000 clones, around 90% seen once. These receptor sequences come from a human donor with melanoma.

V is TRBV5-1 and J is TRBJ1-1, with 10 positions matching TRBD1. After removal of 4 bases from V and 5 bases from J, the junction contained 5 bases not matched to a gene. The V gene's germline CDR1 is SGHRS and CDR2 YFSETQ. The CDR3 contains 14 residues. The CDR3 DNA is TGCGCCAGCAGCCCGGGGACAGGGGTGACTGAAGCTTTCTTT. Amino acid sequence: CASSPGTGVTEAFF. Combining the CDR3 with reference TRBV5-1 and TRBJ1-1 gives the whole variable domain KAGVTQTPRYLIKTRGQQVTLSCSPISGHRSVSWYQQTPGQGLQFLFEYFSETQRNKGNFPGRFSGRQFSNSRSEMNVSTLELGDSALYLCASSPGTGVTEAFFGQGTRLTVV.

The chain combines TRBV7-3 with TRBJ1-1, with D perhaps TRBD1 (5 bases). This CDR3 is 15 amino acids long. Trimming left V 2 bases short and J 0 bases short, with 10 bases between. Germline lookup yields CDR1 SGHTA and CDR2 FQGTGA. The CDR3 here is CASSLGTGMNTEAFF. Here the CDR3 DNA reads TGTGCCAGCAGCTTAGGGACGGGCATGAACACTGAAGCTTTCTTT.

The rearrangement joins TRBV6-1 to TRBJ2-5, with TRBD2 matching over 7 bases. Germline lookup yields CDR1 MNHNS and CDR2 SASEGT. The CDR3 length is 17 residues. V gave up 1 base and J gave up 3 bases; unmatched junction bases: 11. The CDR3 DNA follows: TGTGCCAGCAGTGAAGGGGGGGGGAGGGTACGAGAAGAGACCCAGTACTTC. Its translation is CASSEGGGRVREETQYF.

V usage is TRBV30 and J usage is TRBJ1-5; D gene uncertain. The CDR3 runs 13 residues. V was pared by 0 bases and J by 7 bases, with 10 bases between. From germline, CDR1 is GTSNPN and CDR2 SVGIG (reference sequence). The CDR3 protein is CAWSVGVQQPQHF. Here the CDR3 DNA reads TGTGCCTGGAGTGTCGGGGTCCAACAGCCCCAGCATTTT.

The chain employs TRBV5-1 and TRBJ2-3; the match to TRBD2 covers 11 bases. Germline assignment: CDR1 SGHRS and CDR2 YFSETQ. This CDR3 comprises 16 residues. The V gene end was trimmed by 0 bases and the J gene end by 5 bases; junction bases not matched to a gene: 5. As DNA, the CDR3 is TGCGCCAGCAGCTTGGTTAGCGGGGGGGCTTTAGATACGCAGTATTTT. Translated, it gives CASSLVSGGALDTQYF.

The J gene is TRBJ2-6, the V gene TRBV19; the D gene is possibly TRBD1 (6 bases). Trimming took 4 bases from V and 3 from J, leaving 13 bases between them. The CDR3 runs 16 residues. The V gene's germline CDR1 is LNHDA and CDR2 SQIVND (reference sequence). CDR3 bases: TGTGCCAGTAGTAGGCAGGGGATAGGTGGGGCCAACGTCCTGACTTTC. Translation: CASSRQGIGGANVLTF. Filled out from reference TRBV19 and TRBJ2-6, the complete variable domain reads DGGITQSPKYLFRKEGQNVTLSCEQNLNHDAMYWYRQDPGQGLRLIYYSQIVNDFQKGDIAEGYSVSREKKESFPLTVTSAQKNPTAFYLCASSRQGIGGANVLTFGAGSRLTVL.

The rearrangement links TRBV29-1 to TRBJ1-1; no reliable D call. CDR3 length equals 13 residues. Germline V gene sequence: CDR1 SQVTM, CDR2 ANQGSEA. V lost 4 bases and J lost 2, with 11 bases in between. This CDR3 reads CSVAGQPNTEAFF. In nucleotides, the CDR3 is TGCAGCGTTGCCGGGCAGCCCAACACTGAAGCTTTCTTT. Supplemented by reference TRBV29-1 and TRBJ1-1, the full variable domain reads SAVISQKPSRDICQRGTSLTIQCQVDSQVTMMFWYRQQPGQSLTLIATANQGSEATYESGFVIDKFPISRPNLTFSTLTVSNMSPEDSSIYLCSVAGQPNTEAFFGQGTRLTVV.

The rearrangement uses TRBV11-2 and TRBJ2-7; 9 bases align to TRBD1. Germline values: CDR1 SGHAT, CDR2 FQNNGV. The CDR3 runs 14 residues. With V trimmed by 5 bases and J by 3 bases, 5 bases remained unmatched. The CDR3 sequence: CASSMGQGIYEQYF. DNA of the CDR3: TGTGCCAGCAGCATGGGACAGGGTATCTACGAGCAGTACTTC.

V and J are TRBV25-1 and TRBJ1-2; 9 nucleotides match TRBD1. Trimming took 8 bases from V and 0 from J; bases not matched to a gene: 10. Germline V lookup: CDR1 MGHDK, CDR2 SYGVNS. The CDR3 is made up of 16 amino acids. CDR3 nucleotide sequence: TGTGCCAGCGATCCGGGACAGGGATCGGCTAACTATGGCTACACCTTC. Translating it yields CASDPGQGSANYGYTF.

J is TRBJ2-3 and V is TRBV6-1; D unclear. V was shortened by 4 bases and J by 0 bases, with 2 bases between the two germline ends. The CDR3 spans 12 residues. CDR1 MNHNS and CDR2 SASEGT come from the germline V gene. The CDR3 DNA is TGTGCCAGCAGTGCAAGCACAGATACGCAGTATTTT. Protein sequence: CASSASTDTQYF.

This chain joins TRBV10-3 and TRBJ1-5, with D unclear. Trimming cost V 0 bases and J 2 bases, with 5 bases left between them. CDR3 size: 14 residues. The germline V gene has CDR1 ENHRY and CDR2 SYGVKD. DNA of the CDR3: TGTGCCATCAGTGAGTCGCGAGGCAATCAGCCCCAGCATTTT. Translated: CAISESRGNQPQHF.

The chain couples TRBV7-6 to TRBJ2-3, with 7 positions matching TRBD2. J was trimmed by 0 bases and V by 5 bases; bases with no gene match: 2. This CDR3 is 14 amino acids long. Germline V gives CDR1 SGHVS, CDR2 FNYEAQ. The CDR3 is CASSALASTDTQYF. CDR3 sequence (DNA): TGTGCCAGCAGCGCACTAGCGAGCACAGATACGCAGTATTTT.

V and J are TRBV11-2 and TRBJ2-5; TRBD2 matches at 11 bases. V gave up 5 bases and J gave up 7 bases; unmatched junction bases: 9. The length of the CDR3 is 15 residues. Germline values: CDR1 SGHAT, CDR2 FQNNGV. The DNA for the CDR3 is TGTGCCAGCAGCCTACTAGCGGGGGCTGGGGGGACCCAGTACTTC. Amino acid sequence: CASSLLAGAGGTQYF.

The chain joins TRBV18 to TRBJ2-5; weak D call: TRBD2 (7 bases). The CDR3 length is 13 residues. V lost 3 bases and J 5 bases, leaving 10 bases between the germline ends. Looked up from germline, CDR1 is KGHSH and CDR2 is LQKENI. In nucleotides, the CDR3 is TGTGCCAGCTCACCGGGGGGGCCGGAGACCCAGTACTTC. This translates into CASSPGGPETQYF.

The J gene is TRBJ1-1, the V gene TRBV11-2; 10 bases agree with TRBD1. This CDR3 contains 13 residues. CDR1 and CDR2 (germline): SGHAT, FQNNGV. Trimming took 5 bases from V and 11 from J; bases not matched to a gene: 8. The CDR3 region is CASSAGTGVVAFF. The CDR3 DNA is TGTGCCAGCAGCGCCGGGACAGGGGTGGTCGCTTTCTTT. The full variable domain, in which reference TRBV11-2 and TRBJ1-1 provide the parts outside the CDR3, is EAGVAQSPRYKIIEKRQSVAFWCNPISGHATLYWYQQILGQGPKLLIQFQNNGVVDDSQLPKDRFSAERLKGVDSTLKIQPAKLEDSAVYLCASSAGTGVVAFFGQGTRLTVV.

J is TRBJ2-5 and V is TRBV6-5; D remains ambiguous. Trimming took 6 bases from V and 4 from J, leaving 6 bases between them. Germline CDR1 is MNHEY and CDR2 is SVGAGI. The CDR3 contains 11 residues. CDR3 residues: CASRLGETQYF. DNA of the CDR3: TGTGCCAGCAGACTCGGAGAGACCCAGTACTTC.

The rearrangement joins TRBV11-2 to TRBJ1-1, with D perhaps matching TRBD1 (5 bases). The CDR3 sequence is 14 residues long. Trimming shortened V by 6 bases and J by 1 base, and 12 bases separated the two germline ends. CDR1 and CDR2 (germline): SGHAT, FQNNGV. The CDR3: CASRSGLENTEAFF. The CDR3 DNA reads TGTGCCAGCAGGTCAGGGCTTGAGAACACTGAAGCTTTCTTT.

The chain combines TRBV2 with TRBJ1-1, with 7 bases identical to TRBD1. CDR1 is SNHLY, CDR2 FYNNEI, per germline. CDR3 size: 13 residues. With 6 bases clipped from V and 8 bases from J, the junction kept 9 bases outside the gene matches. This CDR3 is CASSVQGVWEAFF. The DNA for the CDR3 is TGTGCCAGCAGCGTCCAGGGGGTATGGGAAGCTTTCTTT.

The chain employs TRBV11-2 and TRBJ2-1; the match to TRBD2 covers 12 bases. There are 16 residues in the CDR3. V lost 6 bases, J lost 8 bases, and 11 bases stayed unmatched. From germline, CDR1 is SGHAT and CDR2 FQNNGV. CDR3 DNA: TGTGCCAGCAGTGAACTAGCGGGGGGCCTGGTATATGAGCAGTTCTTC. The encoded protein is CASSELAGGLVYEQFF.

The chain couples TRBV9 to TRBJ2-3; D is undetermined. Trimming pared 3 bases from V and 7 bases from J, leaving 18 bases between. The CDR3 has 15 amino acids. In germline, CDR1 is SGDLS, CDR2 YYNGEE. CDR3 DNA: TGTGCCAGCAGCGACCACCTCCTCGGTCGAAATACGCAGTATTTT. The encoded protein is CASSDHLLGRNTQYF.